This T cell receptor beta chain appears in the sequencing data of a study of T-cell memory formation after mild COVID-19. This clonotype was seen many times. Its antigen is not identified. The germline V and J ends were trimmed by 4 bases and 4 bases, with 16 bases remaining between them. This CDR3 has 15 amino acids. From germline, CDR1 is KGHSH and CDR2 LQKENI. The study's findings and limits: For contracting clones, CD4+ ones sat mainly in CM and EM, CD8+ in EMRA. Whereas later expanders leaned CD4+, clones contracting day 15 to 85 showed a balanced CD4/CD8 makeup. The SARS-CoV-2 specificity of second-wave clones reaching peak at day 37 remained unverified.

Employing constant-segment primers, 5'RACE generated TCR alpha and TCR beta cDNA libraries bearing sample barcodes and UMIs. MiXCR was run by TCRdb on the 5' RACE reads, yielding one entry per CDR3 protein. Altogether about 600,000 distinct CDR3 sequences are present, roughly 21% being singletons, with the ten largest covering around 9.2%. Sequencing used PBMCs or a T cell subset sorted from them (not recorded which). The chain has TRBV18 and TRBJ2-5; no clear D gene. The TCR originated in an adult woman who had mild COVID-19 (a few samples of this study predate the infection). Cell type and time point are not known. CDR3 in amino acids: CASSRPAIFAETQYF. For the CDR3, the DNA is TGTGCCAGCTCACGCCCGGCCATCTTTGCAGAGACCCAGTACTTC. Supplemented by reference TRBV18 and TRBJ2-5, the full variable domain reads NAGVMQNPRHLVRRRGQEARLRCSPMKGHSHVYWYRQLPEEGLKFMVYLQKENIIDESGMPKERFSAEFPKEGPSILRIQQVVRGDSAAYFCASSRPAIFAETQYFGPGTRLLVL.